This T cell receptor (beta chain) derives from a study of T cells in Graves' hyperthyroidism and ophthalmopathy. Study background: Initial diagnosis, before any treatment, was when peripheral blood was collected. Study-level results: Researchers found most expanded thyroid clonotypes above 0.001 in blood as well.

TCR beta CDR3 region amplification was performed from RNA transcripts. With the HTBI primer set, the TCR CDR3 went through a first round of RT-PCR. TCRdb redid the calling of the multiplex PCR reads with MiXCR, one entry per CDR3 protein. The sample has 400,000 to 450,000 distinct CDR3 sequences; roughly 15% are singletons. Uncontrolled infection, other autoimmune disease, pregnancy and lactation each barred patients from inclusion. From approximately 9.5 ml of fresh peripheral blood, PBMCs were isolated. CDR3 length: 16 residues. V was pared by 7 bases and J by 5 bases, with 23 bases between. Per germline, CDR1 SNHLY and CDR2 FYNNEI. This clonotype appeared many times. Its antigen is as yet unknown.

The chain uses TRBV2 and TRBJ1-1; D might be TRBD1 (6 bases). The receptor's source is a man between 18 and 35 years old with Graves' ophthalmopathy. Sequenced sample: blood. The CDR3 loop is CASTQPSGGARTEAFF. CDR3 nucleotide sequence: TGTGCCAGCACCCAACCCTCGGGGGGGGCGAGGACTGAAGCTTTCTTT. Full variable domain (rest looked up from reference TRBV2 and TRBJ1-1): EPEVTQTPSHQVTQMGQEVILRCVPISNHLYFYWYRQILGQKVEFLVSFYNNEISEKSEIFDDQFSVERPDGSNFTLKIRSTKLEDSAMYFCASTQPSGGARTEAFFGQGTRLTVV.